This is a list of T cell receptor beta chains from one sample in a study of fetal regulatory T cell absence and autoimmunity. TCRdb's table, derived via immunoSEQ multiplex PCR, lists solely in-frame clones and lacks some. The sample shows about 95,000 clones, 60% to 80% of them seen only once. The sequenced sample was pancreas tissue. These receptors originate from a male donor with IPEX syndrome. Both conserved end residues are part of each CDR3.

v_call	j_call	cdr3_aa
TRBV7-9	TRBJ2-3	CASSPAPSGGRGTDTQYF
TRBV12-2	TRBJ1-2	CASRLDRDYGYTF
TRBV19	TRBJ1-1	CASRGYREENTEAFF
TRBV6-6	TRBJ1-2	CASSATPRGNYGYTF
TRBV23-1	TRBJ1-6	CASSQHLINSPLHF
TRBV30	TRBJ1-1	CAWSGRTNTEAFF
TRBV7-9	TRBJ2-1	CASSSTSGGVLSYNEQFF
TRBV9	TRBJ2-7	CASSSSSYEQYF
TRBV4-1	TRBJ1-1	CASSQTGNTEAFF
TRBV11-2	TRBJ1-1	CASNLRGLNTEAFF
TRBV5-1	TRBJ2-1	CASSYRTGYEQFF
TRBV5-1	TRBJ2-7	CASSWTGGSYEQYF
TRBV7-8	TRBJ2-1	CASSLLRDNEQFF
TRBV5-1	TRBJ2-5	CASSLGGGTQYF
TRBV7-9	TRBJ2-7	CASSTRGNEQYF
TRBV5-1	TRBJ1-1	CASSPEAFF
TRBV5-1	TRBJ2-1	CASSLASEGTSRFF
TRBV9	TRBJ2-1	CASSVARGPYNEQFF
TRBV5-1	TRBJ1-1	CASSPEGNLNTEAFF
TRBV6-6	TRBJ1-2	CASSYSPTGGKYTF
TRBV5-1	TRBJ2-3	CASSRPGTSGTDTQYF
TRBV7-9	TRBJ2-3	CASSLAAVDTGWEDTQYF
TRBV5-4	TRBJ2-7	CASSLGGTETYEQYF
TRBV6-5	TRBJ2-7	CASSSGTGAGEQYF
TRBV9	TRBJ2-1	CASSAPGGDPSVAGSYNEQFF
TRBV14	TRBJ2-3	CASSQGGDYSTDTQYF
TRBV18	TRBJ2-3	CASSPQILRDTDTQYF
TRBV4-2	TRBJ2-1	CASSQDLSSYNEQFF
TRBV27	TRBJ2-3	CASQPQGSDTQYF
TRBV29-1	TRBJ2-3	CSVERTSGGADTQYF
TRBV4-1	TRBJ2-1	CASSQDLAGGNEQFF
TRBV6-8	TRBJ2-2	CATPRGGADTGELFF
TRBV29-1	TRBJ2-1	CSVLPGQGYNEQFF
TRBV6-5	TRBJ2-2	CASCRDTYTGELFF
TRBV6-5	TRBJ2-3	CASGSGGTDTQYF
TRBV5-6	TRBJ2-7	CASSRGLPYEQYF
TRBV4-1	TRBJ1-1	CASSQVGQGNTEAFF
TRBV6-5	TRBJ2-7	CASGRGAGGYEQYF
TRBV11-2	TRBJ2-7	CASSLGTSGYEQYF
TRBV9	TRBJ1-1	CASSVDQMNTEAFF
TRBV4-1	TRBJ2-7	CASSQDAYEQYF
TRBV27	TRBJ1-1	CASRLQGRTEAFF
TRBV2	TRBJ2-3	CASHLGTTHTQYF
TRBV6-1	TRBJ1-2	CASSTGGYGYTF
TRBV5-1	TRBJ1-2	CASSFSGPNYGYTF
TRBV15	TRBJ2-1	CATSRGGSGRIDEQFF
TRBV13	TRBJ2-1	CASSPGLVYNEQFF
TRBV2	TRBJ1-1	CASSEEGNTEAFF
TRBV18	TRBJ1-2	CASSPRRVTNYGYTF
TRBV5-5	TRBJ2-2	CASSLRLAGDGELFF
TRBV2	TRBJ2-5	CASSEFIGLAEETQYF
TRBV7-9	TRBJ1-1	CASSFLQNMNTEAFF
TRBV4-3	TRBJ2-2	CASSQDPGFDGELFF
TRBV5-1	TRBJ1-2	CASSLGQVLSGYTF
TRBV19	TRBJ2-1	CASSTNRFYNEQFF
TRBV27	TRBJ1-2	CASNSSGKGYGYTF
TRBV19	TRBJ2-7	CASSLRLGLGAYEQYF
TRBV6-4	TRBJ1-5	CASSDLAGGPQHF
TRBV7-6	TRBJ2-1	CASSPGTSGTKQFF